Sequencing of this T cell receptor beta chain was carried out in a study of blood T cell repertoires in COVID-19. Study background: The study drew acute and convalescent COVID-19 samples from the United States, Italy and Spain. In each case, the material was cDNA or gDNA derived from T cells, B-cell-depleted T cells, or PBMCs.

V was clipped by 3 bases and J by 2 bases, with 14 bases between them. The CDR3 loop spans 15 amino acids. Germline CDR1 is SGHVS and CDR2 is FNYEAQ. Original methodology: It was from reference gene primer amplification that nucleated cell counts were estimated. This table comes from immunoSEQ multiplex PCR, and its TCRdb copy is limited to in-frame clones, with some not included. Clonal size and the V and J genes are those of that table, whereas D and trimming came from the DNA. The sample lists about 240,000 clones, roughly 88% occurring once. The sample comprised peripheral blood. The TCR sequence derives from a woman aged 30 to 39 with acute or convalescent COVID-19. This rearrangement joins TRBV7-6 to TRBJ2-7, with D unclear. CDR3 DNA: TGTGCCAGCAGCTTCACAGAAAGCCCTACCTACGAGCAGTACTTC. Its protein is CASSFTESPTYEQYF.